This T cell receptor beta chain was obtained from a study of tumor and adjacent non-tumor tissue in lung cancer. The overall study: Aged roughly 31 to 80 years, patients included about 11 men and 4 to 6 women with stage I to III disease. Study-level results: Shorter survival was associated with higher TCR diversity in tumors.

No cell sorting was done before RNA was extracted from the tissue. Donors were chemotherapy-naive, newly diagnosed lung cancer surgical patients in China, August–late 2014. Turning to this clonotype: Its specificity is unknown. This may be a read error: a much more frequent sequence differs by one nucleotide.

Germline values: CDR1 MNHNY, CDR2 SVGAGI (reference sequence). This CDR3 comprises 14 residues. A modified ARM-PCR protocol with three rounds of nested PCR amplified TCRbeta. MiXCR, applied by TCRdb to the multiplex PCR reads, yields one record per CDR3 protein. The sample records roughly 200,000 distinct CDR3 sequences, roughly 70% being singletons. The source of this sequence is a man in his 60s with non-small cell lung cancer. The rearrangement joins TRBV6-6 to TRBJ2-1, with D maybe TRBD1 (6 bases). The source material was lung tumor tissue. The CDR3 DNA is TGTGCCAGCGGTTACTCGTGGGGGCTGAATGAGCAGTTCTTC. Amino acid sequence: CASGYSWGLNEQFF.